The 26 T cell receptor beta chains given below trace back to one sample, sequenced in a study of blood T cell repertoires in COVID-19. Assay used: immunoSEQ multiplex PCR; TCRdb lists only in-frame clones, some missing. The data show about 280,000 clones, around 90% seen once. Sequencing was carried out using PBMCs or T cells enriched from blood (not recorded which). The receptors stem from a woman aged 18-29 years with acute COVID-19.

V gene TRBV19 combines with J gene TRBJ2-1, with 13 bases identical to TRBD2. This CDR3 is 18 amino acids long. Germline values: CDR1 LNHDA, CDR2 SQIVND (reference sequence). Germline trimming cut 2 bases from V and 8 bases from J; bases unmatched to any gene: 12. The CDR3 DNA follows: TGTGCCAGTAGTATACGACTAGCGGGAGGTCTTTCTGCCGATGAGCAGTTCTTC. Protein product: CASSIRLAGGLSADEQFF.

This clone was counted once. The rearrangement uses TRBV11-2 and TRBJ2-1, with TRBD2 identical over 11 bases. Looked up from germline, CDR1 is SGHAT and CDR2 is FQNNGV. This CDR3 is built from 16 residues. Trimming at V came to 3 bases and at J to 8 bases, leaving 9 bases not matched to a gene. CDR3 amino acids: CASSFLLAGGWYEQFF. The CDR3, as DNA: TGTGCCAGCAGCTTCCTCCTAGCGGGAGGTTGGTATGAGCAGTTCTTC.

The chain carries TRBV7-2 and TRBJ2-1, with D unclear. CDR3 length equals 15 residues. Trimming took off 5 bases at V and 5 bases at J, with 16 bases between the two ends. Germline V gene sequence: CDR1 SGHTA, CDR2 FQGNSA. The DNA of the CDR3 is TGTGCCAGCAGCGTCAGTGTGGGCCATAACAATGAGCAGTTCTTC. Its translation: CASSVSVGHNNEQFF.

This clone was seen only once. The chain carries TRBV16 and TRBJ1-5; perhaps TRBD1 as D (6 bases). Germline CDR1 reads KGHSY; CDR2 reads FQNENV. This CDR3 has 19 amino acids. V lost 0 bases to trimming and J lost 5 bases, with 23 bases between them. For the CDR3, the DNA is TGTGCCAGCAGCCAATCTTTCGTAACCTACAGGGTTGATGATCAGCCCCAGCATTTT. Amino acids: CASSQSFVTYRVDDQPQHF.

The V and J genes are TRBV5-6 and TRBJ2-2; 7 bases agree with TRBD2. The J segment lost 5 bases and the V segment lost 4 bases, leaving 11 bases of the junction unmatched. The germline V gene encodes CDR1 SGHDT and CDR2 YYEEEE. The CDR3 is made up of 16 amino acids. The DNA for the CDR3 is TGTGCCAGCAGCCAGGGAGGGCCAACTTTAACCGGGGAGCTGTTTTTT. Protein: CASSQGGPTLTGELFF. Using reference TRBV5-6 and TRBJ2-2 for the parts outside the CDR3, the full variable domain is DAGVTQSPTHLIKTRGQQVTLRCSPKSGHDTVSWYQQALGQGPQFIFQYYEEEERQRGNFPDRFSGHQFPNYSSELNVNALLLGDSALYLCASSQGGPTLTGELFFGEGSRLTVL.

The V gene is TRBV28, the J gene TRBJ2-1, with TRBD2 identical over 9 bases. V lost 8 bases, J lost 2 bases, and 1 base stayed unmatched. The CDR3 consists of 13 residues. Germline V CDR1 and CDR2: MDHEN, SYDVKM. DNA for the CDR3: TGTGCCAGCGCGGGAGGGCCCTACAATGAGCAGTTCTTC. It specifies CASAGGPYNEQFF.

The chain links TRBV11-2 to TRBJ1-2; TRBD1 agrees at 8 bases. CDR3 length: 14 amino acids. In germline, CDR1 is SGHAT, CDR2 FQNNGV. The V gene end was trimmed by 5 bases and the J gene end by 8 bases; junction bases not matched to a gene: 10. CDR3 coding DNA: TGTGCCAGCAGCCCCTTAGGACAGGGCTACGGCTACACCTTC. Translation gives CASSPLGQGYGYTF.

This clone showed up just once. The CDR3, as DNA: TGTGCCAGCAGAGCGACAGGGCCTGGAAACACCATATATTTT. Protein product: CASRATGPGNTIYF. V usage is TRBV11-2 and J usage is TRBJ1-3, with 7 bases lining up with TRBD1. CDR3 length: 14 residues. Germline V lookup: CDR1 SGHAT, CDR2 FQNNGV. With V trimmed by 6 bases and J by 2 bases, 4 bases remained unmatched. The full variable domain, with the rest looked up from reference TRBV11-2 and TRBJ1-3, is EAGVAQSPRYKIIEKRQSVAFWCNPISGHATLYWYQQILGQGPKLLIQFQNNGVVDDSQLPKDRFSAERLKGVDSTLKIQPAKLEDSAVYLCASRATGPGNTIYFGEGSWLTVV.

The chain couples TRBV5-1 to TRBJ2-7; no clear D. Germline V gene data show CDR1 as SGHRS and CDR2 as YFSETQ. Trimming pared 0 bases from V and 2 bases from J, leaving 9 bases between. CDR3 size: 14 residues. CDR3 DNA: TGCGCCAGCAGCTTGGATACTAATACCTACGAGCAGTACTTC. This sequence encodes CASSLDTNTYEQYF.

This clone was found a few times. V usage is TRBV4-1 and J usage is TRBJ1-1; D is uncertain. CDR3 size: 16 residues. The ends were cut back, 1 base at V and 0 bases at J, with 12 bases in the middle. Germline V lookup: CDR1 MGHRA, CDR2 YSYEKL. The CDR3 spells CASSQGTRLMNTEAFF. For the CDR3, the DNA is TGCGCCAGCAGCCAAGGAACACGACTTATGAACACTGAAGCTTTCTTT.

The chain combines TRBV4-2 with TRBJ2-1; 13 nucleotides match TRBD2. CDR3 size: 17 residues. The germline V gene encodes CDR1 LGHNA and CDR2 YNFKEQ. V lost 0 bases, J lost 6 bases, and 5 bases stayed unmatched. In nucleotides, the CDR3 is TGTGCCAGCAGCCAAGAGGGACTAGCGGGATCGTTCAATGAGCAGTTCTTC. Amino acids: CASSQEGLAGSFNEQFF.

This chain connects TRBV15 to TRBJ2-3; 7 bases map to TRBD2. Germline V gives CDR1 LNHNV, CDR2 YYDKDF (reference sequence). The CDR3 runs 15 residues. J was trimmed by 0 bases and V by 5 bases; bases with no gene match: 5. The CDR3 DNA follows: TGTGCCACCAGCCGATCTAGCGGAAGCACAGATACGCAGTATTTT. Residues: CATSRSSGSTDTQYF.

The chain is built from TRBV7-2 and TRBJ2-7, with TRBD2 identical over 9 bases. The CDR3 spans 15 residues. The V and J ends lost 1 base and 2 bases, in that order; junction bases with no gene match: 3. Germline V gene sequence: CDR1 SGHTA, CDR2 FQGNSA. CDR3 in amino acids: CASSLGTSAPYEQYF. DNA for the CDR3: TGTGCCAGCAGCTTAGGGACTAGCGCTCCCTACGAGCAGTACTTC.

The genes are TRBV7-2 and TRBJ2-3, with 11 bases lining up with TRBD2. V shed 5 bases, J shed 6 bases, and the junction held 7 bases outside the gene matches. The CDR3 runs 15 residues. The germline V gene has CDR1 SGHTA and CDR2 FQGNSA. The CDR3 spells CASSPLAGVFDTQYF. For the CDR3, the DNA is TGTGCCAGCAGCCCACTAGCGGGAGTTTTTGATACGCAGTATTTT.

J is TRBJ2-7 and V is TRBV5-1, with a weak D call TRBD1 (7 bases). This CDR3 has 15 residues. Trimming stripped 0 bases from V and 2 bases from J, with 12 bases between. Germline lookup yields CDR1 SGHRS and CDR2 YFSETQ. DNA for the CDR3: TGCGCCAGCAGCTTGGGAGACAGGGAGGCCTACGAGCAGTACTTC. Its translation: CASSLGDREAYEQYF.

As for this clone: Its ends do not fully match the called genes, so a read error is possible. CDR3 protein: CASREARSASGRYEQYF. In DNA form, the CDR3 reads TGTGCCAGCAGGGAAGCTCGGAGCGCTAGCGGCCGATACGAGCAGTACTTC. The chain joins TRBV6-1 to TRBJ2-7, with 7 nucleotides matching TRBD2. Germline CDR1 reads MNHNS; CDR2 reads SASEGT. The CDR3 totals 17 residues.

Here the CDR3 DNA reads TGTGCCAGCAGCCCCCGGGAGGGGTCGGGGTACACTGAAGCTTTCTTT. It codes for CASSPREGSGYTEAFF. This chain joins TRBV11-2 and TRBJ1-1; possibly TRBD1 for D (5 bases). This CDR3 contains 16 residues. From germline, CDR1 is SGHAT and CDR2 FQNNGV. V lost 5 bases to trimming and J lost 3 bases, with 19 bases between them. Filled out from reference TRBV11-2 and TRBJ1-1, the complete variable domain reads EAGVAQSPRYKIIEKRQSVAFWCNPISGHATLYWYQQILGQGPKLLIQFQNNGVVDDSQLPKDRFSAERLKGVDSTLKIQPAKLEDSAVYLCASSPREGSGYTEAFFGQGTRLTVV.

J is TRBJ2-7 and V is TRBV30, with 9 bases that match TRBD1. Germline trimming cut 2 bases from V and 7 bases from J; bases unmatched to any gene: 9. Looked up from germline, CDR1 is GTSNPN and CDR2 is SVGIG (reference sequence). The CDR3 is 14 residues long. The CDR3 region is CAWSPGTGRSEQYF. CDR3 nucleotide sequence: TGTGCCTGGAGTCCGGGGACAGGGAGGAGTGAGCAGTACTTC.

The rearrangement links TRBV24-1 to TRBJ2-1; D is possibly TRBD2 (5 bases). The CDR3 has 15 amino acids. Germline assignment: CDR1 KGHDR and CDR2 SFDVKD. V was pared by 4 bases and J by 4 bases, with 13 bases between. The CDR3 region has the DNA TGTGCCACCAGTGACCCCGGAAGGAGGTACAATGAGCAGTTCTTC. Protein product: CATSDPGRRYNEQFF.

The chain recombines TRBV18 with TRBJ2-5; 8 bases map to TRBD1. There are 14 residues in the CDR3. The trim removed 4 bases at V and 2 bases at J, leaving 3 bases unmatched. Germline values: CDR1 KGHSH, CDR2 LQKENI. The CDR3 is CASSRRTGQETQYF. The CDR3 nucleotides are TGTGCCAGCTCACGACGGACAGGGCAAGAGACCCAGTACTTC.

The DNA for the CDR3 is TGTGCCAGCAGCTTAGCCAACTTCGGACTAGCGGGAGGAGGATACGAGCAGTACTTC. Protein product: CASSLANFGLAGGGYEQYF. The gene calls are TRBV7-6 and TRBJ2-7, with 14 bases fitting TRBD2. Germline V gives CDR1 SGHVS, CDR2 FNYEAQ. The CDR3 is 19 residues long. Losses at the gene ends were 0 bases for V and 4 bases for J; bases not matched to a gene: 11.

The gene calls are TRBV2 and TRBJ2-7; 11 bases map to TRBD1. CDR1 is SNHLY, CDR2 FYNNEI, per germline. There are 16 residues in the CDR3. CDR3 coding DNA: TGTGCTACCCGGAGGACAGGGGGCGCGGTAAACTACGAGCAGTACTTC. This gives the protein CATRRTGGAVNYEQYF.

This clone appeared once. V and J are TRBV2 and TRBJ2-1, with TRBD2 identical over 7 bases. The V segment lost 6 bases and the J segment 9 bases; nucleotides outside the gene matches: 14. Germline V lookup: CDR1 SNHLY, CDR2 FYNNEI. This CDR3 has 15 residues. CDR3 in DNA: TGTGCCAGCAGACGAATACTGGGGGGGGTTGGTGAGCAGTTCTTC. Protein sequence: CASRRILGGVGEQFF.

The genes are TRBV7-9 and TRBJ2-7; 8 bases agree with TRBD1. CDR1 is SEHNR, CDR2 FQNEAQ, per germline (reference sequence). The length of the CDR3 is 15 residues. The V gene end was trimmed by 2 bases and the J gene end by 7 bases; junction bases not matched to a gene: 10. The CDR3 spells CASSLLGQGNREQYF. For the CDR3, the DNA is TGTGCCAGCAGCTTATTAGGACAGGGCAATCGGGAGCAGTACTTC.

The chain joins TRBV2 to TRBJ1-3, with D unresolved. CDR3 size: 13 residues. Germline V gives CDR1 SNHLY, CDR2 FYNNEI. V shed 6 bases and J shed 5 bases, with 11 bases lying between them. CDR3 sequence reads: CASRQVERNTIYF. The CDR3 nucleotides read TGTGCCAGCAGGCAGGTGGAACGAAACACCATATATTTT.

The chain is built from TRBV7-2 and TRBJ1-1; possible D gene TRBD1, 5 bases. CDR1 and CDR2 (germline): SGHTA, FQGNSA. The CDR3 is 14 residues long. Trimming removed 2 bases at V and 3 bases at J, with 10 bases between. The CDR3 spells CASSLRGLDTEAFF. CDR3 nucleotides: TGTGCCAGCAGCTTAAGGGGCCTGGACACTGAAGCTTTCTTT.